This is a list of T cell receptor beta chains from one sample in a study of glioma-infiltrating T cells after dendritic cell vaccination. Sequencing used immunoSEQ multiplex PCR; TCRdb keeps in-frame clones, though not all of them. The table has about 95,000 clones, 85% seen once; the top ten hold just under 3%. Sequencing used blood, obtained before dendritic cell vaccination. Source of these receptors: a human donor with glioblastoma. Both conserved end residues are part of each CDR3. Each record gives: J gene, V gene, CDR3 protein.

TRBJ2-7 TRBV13 CASSSRGLAGGPFLDEQYF
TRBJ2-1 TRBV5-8 CASSSGGRLAAGQFF
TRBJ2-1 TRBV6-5 CASSYAGGGGDEQFF
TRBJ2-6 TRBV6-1 CASSEYRFPSGANVLTF
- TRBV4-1 CASSQGDFLSYEQYF
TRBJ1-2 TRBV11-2 CASSWRGRDGYTF
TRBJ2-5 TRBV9 CASSFGGGEETQYF
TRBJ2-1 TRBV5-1 CASSGGTAYNEQFF
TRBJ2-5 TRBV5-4 CASSLAGGKETQYF
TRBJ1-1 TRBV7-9 CASSYTTNTEAFF